The rows below give T cell receptor beta chains drawn from one sample of a study of T cell responses to AZD1222 COVID-19 vaccine. The data were produced by immunoSEQ multiplex PCR, yet TCRdb's version contains in-frame clones alone and is incomplete. Of roughly 150,000 clones in the sample, under 95% were seen once. The sequences come from peripheral blood, collected on day 0 of AZD1222 vaccination. The source of these receptors is an adult in good health. CDR3s include the opening cysteine and the closing phenylalanine or tryptophan. The order of the fields is D gene, V gene, J gene, clone size, CDR3 DNA, CDR3 protein. D genes are given only for firm matches. Part of the rows lack a size; the others show once, few, many or a class for expanded clones.

TRBD2,TRBV6-5,TRBJ2-3,once,TGTGCCACCGGGGAACTAGCGGGCACAGATACGCAGTATTTT,CATGELAGTDTQYF
NA,TRBV2,TRBJ1-2,NA,TGTGCCAGCAGTGAGGCACGTTTCAACTATGGCTACACCTTC,CASSEARFNYGYTF
TRBD1,TRBV7-9,TRBJ2-1,NA,TGTGCCAGCAGCTTAATCTGGGACAGGGGTGGACACAATGAGCAGTTCTTC,CASSLIWDRGGHNEQFF
NA,TRBV7-2,TRBJ1-6,NA,TGTGCCAGCAGCTTAGGGTCTTTAAATTCACCCCTCCACTTT,CASSLGSLNSPLHF
NA,TRBV7-2,TRBJ2-3,NA,TGTGCCAGCAGCTTAGGGGGATGGGATACGCAGTATTTT,CASSLGGWDTQYF
NA,TRBV11-3,TRBJ2-3,few,TGTGCCAGCAGCCCCGGAGGGGAAGCAGATACGCAGTATTTT,CASSPGGEADTQYF
NA,TRBV4-1,TRBJ2-5,NA,TGCGCCAGCAGCCAAGGTTTTCTAACTCCCAGAGAGACCCAGTACTTC,CASSQGFLTPRETQYF
NA,TRBV11-2,TRBJ2-6,NA,TGTGCCAGCAGCTTAGAACCGGCGGGGGGGGCCAACGTCCTGACTTTC,CASSLEPAGGANVLTF
NA,TRBV30,TRBJ2-3,NA,TGTGCCTGGAATCGCGGAGATACGCAGTATTTT,CAWNRGDTQYF
NA,TRBV9,TRBJ2-1,NA,TGTGCCAGCAGTGGGGGCGGGTACAATGAGCAGTTCTTC,CASSGGGYNEQFF
NA,TRBV7-3,TRBJ2-2,NA,TGTGCCAGCAGCCCTCCAGGGTCCGGGGAGCTGTTTTTT,CASSPPGSGELFF